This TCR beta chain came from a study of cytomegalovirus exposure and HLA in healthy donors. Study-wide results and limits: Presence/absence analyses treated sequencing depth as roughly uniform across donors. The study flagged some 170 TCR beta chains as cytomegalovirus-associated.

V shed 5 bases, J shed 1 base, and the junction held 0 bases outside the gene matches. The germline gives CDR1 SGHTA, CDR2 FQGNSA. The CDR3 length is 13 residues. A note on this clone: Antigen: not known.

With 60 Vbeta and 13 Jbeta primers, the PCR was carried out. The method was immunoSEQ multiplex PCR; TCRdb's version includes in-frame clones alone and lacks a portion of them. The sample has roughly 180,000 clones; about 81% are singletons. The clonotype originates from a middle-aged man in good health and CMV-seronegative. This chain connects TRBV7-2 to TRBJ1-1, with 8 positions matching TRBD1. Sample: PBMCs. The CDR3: CASSQGANTEAFF. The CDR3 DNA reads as TGTGCCAGCAGCCAGGGGGCGAACACTGAAGCTTTCTTT.